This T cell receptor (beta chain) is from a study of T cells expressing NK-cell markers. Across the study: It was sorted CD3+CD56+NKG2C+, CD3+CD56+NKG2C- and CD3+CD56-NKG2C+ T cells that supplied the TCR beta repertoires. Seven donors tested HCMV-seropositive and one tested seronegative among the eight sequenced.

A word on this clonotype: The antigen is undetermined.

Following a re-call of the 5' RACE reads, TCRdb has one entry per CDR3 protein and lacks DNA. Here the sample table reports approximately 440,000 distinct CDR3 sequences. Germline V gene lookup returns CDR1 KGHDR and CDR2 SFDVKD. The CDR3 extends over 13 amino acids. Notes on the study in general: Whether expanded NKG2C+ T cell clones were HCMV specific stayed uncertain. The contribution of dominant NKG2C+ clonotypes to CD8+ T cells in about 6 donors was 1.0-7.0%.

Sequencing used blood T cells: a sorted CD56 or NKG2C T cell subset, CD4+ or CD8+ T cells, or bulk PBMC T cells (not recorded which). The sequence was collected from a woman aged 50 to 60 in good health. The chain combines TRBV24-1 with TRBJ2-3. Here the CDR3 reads CATSDSTTDTQYF.